The subject of this entry is one T cell receptor (beta chain). What it binds is not known. This specimen comes from a study of early T cells in non-severe SARS-CoV-2 infection. Findings and caveats of the study: Private and CD4 specificities were missed by VDJdb matching, skewed to anti-spike CD8.

V shed 3 bases and J shed 0 bases, with 13 bases lying between them. CDR3 length: 17 residues. From germline, CDR1 is SGDLS and CDR2 YYNGEE. Individual cDNA molecules were tagged with unique molecular identifiers. MiXCR, run by TCRdb on the 5' RACE reads, gives a single entry per CDR3 protein. The data show approximately 37,000 distinct CDR3 sequences, around 4.5% seen once. Sequenced material: whole blood. The source of this sequence is an adult who was a healthcare worker with PCR-confirmed SARS-CoV-2 infection or an uninfected control (not recorded which). The chain couples TRBV9 to TRBJ2-6; D is tentatively TRBD1 or TRBD2 (7 bases each). The CDR3 here is CASSGSGGASGANVLTF. Written as DNA, the CDR3 is TGTGCCAGCAGCGGATCAGGGGGGGCCTCTGGGGCCAACGTCCTGACTTTC.